What follows is one T cell receptor (beta chain) and its context. In the study's own analysis: Estimated nucleated cell counts came from reference gene primer amplification. Sequencing was performed with immunoSEQ multiplex PCR; in TCRdb, only in-frame clones are kept and a portion is missing. V and J calls and clone size follow that table, whereas D and trimming were derived from the DNA. The sample yields roughly 160,000 clones, approximately 91% seen once. This specimen comes from a study of blood T cell repertoires in COVID-19. Looking at the study overall: The United States, Italy and Spain supplied acute and convalescent COVID-19 samples. The analysed material was cDNA or gDNA that came from T cells, B-cell-depleted T cells, or PBMCs.

This CDR3 contains 16 residues. The V and J ends lost 2 bases and 2 bases respectively, with 15 bases between them. CDR1 and CDR2 (germline): LGHDT, YNNKEL (reference sequence). Specimen: peripheral blood. J is TRBJ2-5 and V is TRBV3-1 (or the pseudogene TRBV3-2); tentatively, D is TRBD2 (7 bases). This receptor was identified in a man aged 18 to 30 with acute or convalescent COVID-19. This CDR3 reads CASSQWTKGGQETQYF. As DNA, the CDR3 is TGTGCCAGCAGCCAATGGACTAAGGGGGGGCAAGAGACCCAGTACTTC.